These 20 T cell receptor beta chains were all obtained from the same sample, sequenced in a study of Tregs in tolerant kidney transplant recipients. TCRdb's copy holds only in-frame clones and misses some; the assay was immunoSEQ multiplex PCR. The table lists about 94,000 clones, approximately 94% of them singletons, with 0.35% to 0.55% in the top ten. The sequencing here drew on CD4+ T cells from blood, taken before the transplant. All receptors come from a human donor who received a combined kidney and bone marrow transplant.

The CDR3 region has the DNA TGTGCCAGCAGAAACTACAGGATGGTAGGGGATACGCAGTATTTT. Translated, it gives CASRNYRMVGDTQYF. The chain combines TRBV5-6 with TRBJ2-3, with D possibly matching TRBD1 (5 bases). There are 15 residues in the CDR3. Germline V gives CDR1 SGHDT, CDR2 YYEEEE. The V and J ends lost 5 bases and 6 bases respectively, with 19 bases between them.

This clone was counted only a few times. The V call is TRBV10-3, the J call TRBJ2-2, with 8 bases identical to TRBD2. CDR3 length: 16 residues. J was trimmed by 3 bases and V by 7 bases; bases with no gene match: 10. Germline V CDR1 and CDR2: ENHRY, SYGVKD. The CDR3 DNA follows: TGTGCCATCAAGAAAGCGGGAGTGAAGGACACCGGGGAGCTGTTTTTT. This sequence encodes CAIKKAGVKDTGELFF.

This chain connects TRBV6-4 to TRBJ2-1, with 11 bases that match TRBD2. Unmatched junction bases numbered 5, after V lost 6 bases and J lost 4 bases. There are 15 residues in the CDR3. Germline loops: CDR1 MRHNA, CDR2 SNTAGT. CDR3 sequence reads: CASRMTSGTYNEQFF. CDR3 DNA: TGTGCCAGCAGGATGACTAGCGGGACTTACAATGAGCAGTTCTTC.

The chain joins TRBV6-4 to TRBJ1-2; the match to TRBD1 covers 8 bases. The J segment lost 0 bases and the V segment lost 1 base, leaving 7 bases of the junction unmatched. Germline V CDR1 and CDR2: MRHNA, SNTAGT. The CDR3 length is 17 residues. The CDR3 DNA follows: TGTGCCAGCAGTGACTTCTACAGGGGGAAAGCTAACTATGGCTACACCTTC. Translation: CASSDFYRGKANYGYTF.

V usage is TRBV7-2 and J usage is TRBJ1-6; D is perhaps TRBD1 (5 bases). The CDR3 has 19 residues. CDR1 and CDR2 from the germline V gene are SGHTA and FQGNSA. V shed 4 bases and J shed 0 bases, with 19 bases lying between them. The CDR3 loop reads CASSSKGRGPSSYNSPLHF. The CDR3 DNA follows: TGTGCCAGCAGCTCCAAAGGGAGGGGCCCAAGCTCCTATAATTCACCCCTCCACTTT.

The V gene is TRBV4-1, the J gene TRBJ1-3; a weak D match, TRBD1 (5 bases). The CDR3 extends over 13 amino acids. The germline CDR1 and CDR2 sequences are MGHRA and YSYEKL. Trimming took off 4 bases at V and 8 bases at J, with 12 bases between the two ends. Written as DNA, the CDR3 is TGCGCCAGCAGCCCAACAGGAAGAGACACCATATATTTT. Translation: CASSPTGRDTIYF.

The chain joins TRBV5-1 to TRBJ2-2, with 8 bases that match TRBD1. CDR3 length: 15 amino acids. V was pared by 1 base and J by 7 bases, with 6 bases of the junction left unmatched. Germline-derived CDR1 and CDR2 are SGHRS and YFSETQ. DNA of the CDR3: TGCGCCAGCAGCTTGCCCAGGGGGCGGTTCGGGGAGCTGTTTTTT. Residues: CASSLPRGRFGELFF.

The rearrangement uses TRBV6-5 and TRBJ1-4; weak D call: TRBD1 (6 bases). The length of the CDR3 is 13 residues. CDR1 is MNHEY and CDR2 is SVGAGI in the germline V gene. Trimming left V 4 bases short and J 7 bases short, with 10 bases between. The CDR3 protein is CASSLQGTEKLFF. CDR3 in DNA: TGTGCCAGCAGTTTACAGGGAACTGAAAAACTGTTTTTT.

CDR3 in amino acids: CATSRGGTGGNTIYF. The DNA of the CDR3 is TGTGCCACCAGCAGAGGCGGGACCGGGGGAAACACCATATATTTT. This chain links TRBV15 with TRBJ1-3; D is possibly TRBD1 (5 bases). Germline V lookup: CDR1 LNHNV, CDR2 YYDKDF (reference sequence). Trimming pared 1 base from V and 4 bases from J, leaving 11 bases between. The CDR3 is 15 residues long.

The chain is built from TRBV19 and TRBJ2-5; D perhaps matches TRBD2 (5 bases). Trimming pared 9 bases from V and 1 base from J, leaving 12 bases between. The CDR3 sequence is 13 residues long. Per germline, CDR1 LNHDA and CDR2 SQIVND (reference sequence). In DNA, the CDR3 is TGTGCCAGCAGCGGACCCGCCCAAGAGACCCAGTACTTC. It is translated as CASSGPAQETQYF.

The chain is built from TRBV29-1 and TRBJ1-2, with a weak D call TRBD1 (6 bases). This CDR3 region has 12 residues. Trimming left V 7 bases short and J 2 bases short, with 11 bases between. Germline V gives CDR1 SQVTM, CDR2 ANQGSEA. CDR3 sequence (DNA): TGCAGCGCCTCCGACAGGAACTATGGCTACACCTTC. Its translation: CSASDRNYGYTF.

This clone appeared a few times. This rearrangement joins TRBV28 to TRBJ1-1; 7 nucleotides align to TRBD1. Germline V gene sequence: CDR1 MDHEN, CDR2 SYDVKM. The junction had 11 bases not matched to a gene; V was cut back by 8 bases and J by 5 bases. This CDR3 region has 14 residues. CDR3 sequence reads: CASAHRGLGTEAFF. The CDR3 region has the DNA TGTGCCAGCGCTCACAGGGGCCTGGGGACTGAAGCTTTCTTT.

The chain links TRBV10-3 to TRBJ2-3, with 10 bases identical to TRBD2. The CDR3 consists of 15 residues. Germline lookup yields CDR1 ENHRY and CDR2 SYGVKD. V shed 10 bases and J 3 bases; nucleotides not matched to a gene: 10. CDR3 region: CATRALTSGTDTQYF. The CDR3 DNA reads TGTGCCACCCGGGCCTTGACTAGCGGGACAGATACGCAGTATTTT.

Only one count was recorded for this clone. V gene TRBV14 combines with J gene TRBJ2-5; D is perhaps TRBD2 (5 bases). The V end was cut by 4 bases, the J end by 5 bases, with 8 bases between. Germline V gene lookup returns CDR1 SGHDN and CDR2 FVKESK. The CDR3 sequence is 12 residues long. The CDR3 here is CASSLLAETQYF. CDR3 bases: TGTGCCAGCAGCCTCCTAGCCGAGACCCAGTACTTC.

V is TRBV11-2 and J is TRBJ1-4; D unclear. Germline V gene sequence: CDR1 SGHAT, CDR2 FQNNGV. This CDR3 has 16 residues. Trimming left V 4 bases short and J 8 bases short, with 20 bases between. DNA of the CDR3: TGTGCCAGCAGCTCCCGAGGCGGGATGCCGGACGAAAAACTGTTTTTT. Translated, it gives CASSSRGGMPDEKLFF.

This clone was seen just once. The chain uses TRBV19 and TRBJ1-1; D is possibly TRBD1 (6 bases). This CDR3 has 12 amino acids. Per the germline V gene, CDR1 is LNHDA and CDR2 is SQIVND (reference sequence). Trimming took off 9 bases at V and 8 bases at J, with 16 bases between the two ends. The CDR3 loop is CASTGRGREAFF. In DNA, the CDR3 is TGTGCCAGCACGGGGAGGGGGAGGGAAGCTTTCTTT.

This clone has just one count. The chain combines TRBV6-5 with TRBJ1-4, with 8 bases aligning to TRBD1. The CDR3 runs 14 residues. V was clipped by 10 bases and J by 3 bases; unmatched bases: 7. CDR1 MNHEY and CDR2 SVGAGI come from the germline V gene. CDR3 region: CATREQGANEKLFF. In DNA form, the CDR3 reads TGTGCCACTAGAGAACAGGGGGCTAATGAAAAACTGTTTTTT.

The J gene is TRBJ1-2, the V gene TRBV7-9, with 8 bases that match TRBD1. Trimming removed 2 bases from V and 5 bases from J; junction bases left unmatched: 4. Germline V gives CDR1 SEHNR, CDR2 FQNEAQ (reference sequence). CDR3 size: 14 residues. For the CDR3, the DNA is TGTGCCAGCAGCTTACGACAGGGGCCTTATGGCTACACCTTC. This encodes CASSLRQGPYGYTF.

The sample holds one count of this clone. This chain connects TRBV5-1 to TRBJ2-1; TRBD2 matches at 8 bases. Trimming removed 4 bases from V and 4 bases from J; junction bases left unmatched: 7. The CDR3 is made up of 15 amino acids. Germline lookup yields CDR1 SGHRS and CDR2 YFSETQ. DNA for the CDR3: TGCGCCAGCAGCCGCCAAGCGGGGGAATACAATGAGCAGTTCTTC. It yields the protein CASSRQAGEYNEQFF.

The genes are TRBV5-1 and TRBJ2-3, with D perhaps matching TRBD1 (5 bases). Germline V CDR1 and CDR2: SGHRS, YFSETQ. The CDR3 consists of 14 residues. Trimming left V 5 bases short and J 2 bases short, with 12 bases between. CDR3 nucleotide sequence: TGCGCCAGCAGTCCTGACGGACACACAGATACGCAGTATTTT. Translating gives CASSPDGHTDTQYF.